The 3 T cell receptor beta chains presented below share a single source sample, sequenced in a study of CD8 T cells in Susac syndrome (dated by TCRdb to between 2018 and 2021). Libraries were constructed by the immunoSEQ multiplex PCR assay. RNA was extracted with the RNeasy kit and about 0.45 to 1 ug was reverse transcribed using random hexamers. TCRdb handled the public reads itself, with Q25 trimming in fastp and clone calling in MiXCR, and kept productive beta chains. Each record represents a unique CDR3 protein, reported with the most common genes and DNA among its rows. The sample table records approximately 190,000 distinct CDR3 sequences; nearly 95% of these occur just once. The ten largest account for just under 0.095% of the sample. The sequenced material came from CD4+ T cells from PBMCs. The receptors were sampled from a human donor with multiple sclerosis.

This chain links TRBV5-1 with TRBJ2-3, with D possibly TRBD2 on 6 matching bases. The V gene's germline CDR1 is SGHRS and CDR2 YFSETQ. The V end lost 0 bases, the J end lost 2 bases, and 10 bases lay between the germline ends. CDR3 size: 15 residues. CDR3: CASSLAPGVTDTQYF. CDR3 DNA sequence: TGCGCCAGCAGCTTGGCCCCGGGGGTCACAGATACGCAGTATTTT.

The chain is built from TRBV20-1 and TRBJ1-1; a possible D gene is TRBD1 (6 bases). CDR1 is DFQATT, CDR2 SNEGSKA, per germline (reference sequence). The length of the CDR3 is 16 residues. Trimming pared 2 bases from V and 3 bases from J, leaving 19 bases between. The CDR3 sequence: CSARPINRVEDTEAFF. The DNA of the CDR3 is TGCAGTGCTAGACCGATCAACAGGGTGGAGGACACTGAAGCTTTCTTT.

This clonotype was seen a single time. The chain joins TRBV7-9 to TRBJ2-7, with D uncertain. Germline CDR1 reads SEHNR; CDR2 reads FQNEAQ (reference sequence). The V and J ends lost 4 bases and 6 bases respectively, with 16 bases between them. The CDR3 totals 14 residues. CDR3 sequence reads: CASSSRWPAAEQYF. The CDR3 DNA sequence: TGTGCCAGCAGCTCCAGGTGGCCCGCAGCCGAGCAGTACTTC.